These T cell receptor beta chains were read from a single sample in a study of CD8+CD57+ T cells in acquired aplastic anemia. One entry per CDR3 protein, called by TCRdb with MiXCR from the reads. The sample lists approximately 170,000 distinct CDR3 sequences, 40% to 55% occurring once. Sequencing input: sorted CD4+, CD8+, or CD8+CD57+ T cells (not recorded which) from PBMCs. These receptors all come from a human donor with aplastic anemia. CDR3s include the opening cysteine and the closing phenylalanine or tryptophan. The D gene is left open where the match is weak. The size field is filled for only some rows; it gives once, few, many or a size class.

J: TRBJ1-1; V: TRBV12-3/TRBV12-4; D: .; size: many; length: 15; DNA: TGTGCCAGCAGTTTCTCCGGGGGCGAGAGTACTGAAGCTTTCTTT; CDR3: CASSFSGGESTEAFF
J: TRBJ2-2; V: TRBV10-2; D: .; size: .; length: 14; DNA: TGCGCCAGCGGACTTAGCCGGTACACCGGGGAGCTGTTTTTT; CDR3: CASGLSRYTGELFF
J: TRBJ2-2; V: TRBV3-1; D: TRBD2; size: .; length: 17; DNA: TGTGCCAGCAGCCAAGGGGGCGGGAGAGGGTATGCCGGGGAGCTGTTTTTT; CDR3: CASSQGGGRGYAGELFF
J: TRBJ1-2; V: TRBV29-1; D: .; size: once; length: 12; DNA: TGCAGTGACCGGACAGCCCTCTATGGCTACACCTTC; CDR3: CSDRTALYGYTF
J: TRBJ1-6; V: TRBV5-5; D: .; size: many; length: 15; DNA: TGTGCCAGCAGCTTGGGGGGCGACTATAATTCACCCCTCCACTTT; CDR3: CASSLGGDYNSPLHF
J: TRBJ2-5; V: TRBV24-1; D: TRBD1; size: .; length: 18; DNA: TGTGCCACCAGGTCCTCCGGGACAGTTACGAACACGGGGGAGACCCAGTACTTC; CDR3: CATRSSGTVTNTGETQYF
J: TRBJ1-4; V: TRBV7-6; D: .; size: .; length: 13; DNA: TGTGCCAGCAGTCAAACGGGGGTAGAAAAACTGTTTTTT; CDR3: CASSQTGVEKLFF
J: TRBJ1-6; V: TRBV6-1; D: TRBD1; size: many; length: 15; DNA: TGTGCCAGCAGTCTTAACAGGGGTGGTAATTCACCCCTCCACTTT; CDR3: CASSLNRGGNSPLHF
J: TRBJ1-1; V: TRBV19; D: .; size: many; length: 11; DNA: TGTGCCAGTAGCCCAGGGTCCTCGGCTTTCTTT; CDR3: CASSPGSSAFF
J: TRBJ1-2; V: TRBV6-5; D: .; size: many; length: 16; DNA: TGTGCCAGCAGTTACTCCGGCGGGACATCTAACTATGGCTACACCTTC; CDR3: CASSYSGGTSNYGYTF
J: TRBJ2-7; V: TRBV20-1; D: TRBD2; size: many; length: 15; DNA: TGCAGTGCTAGCCCCAATAGCGGGGGGACCTACGAGCAGTACTTC; CDR3: CSASPNSGGTYEQYF
J: TRBJ2-7; V: TRBV10-1; D: .; size: .; length: 13; DNA: TGCGCCAGCAGAGACAGGACCGCCTACGAGCAGTACTTC; CDR3: CASRDRTAYEQYF
J: TRBJ1-4; V: TRBV6-1; D: .; size: .; length: 17; DNA: TGTGCCAGCAGTGAAAGGAGTAGGAGTCAGAGAGGTGAAAAACTGCTTTTT; CDR3: CASSERSRSQRGEKLLF
J: TRBJ2-7; V: TRBV7-6; D: .; size: few; length: 11; DNA: TGTGCCAGCGTCGCGAGCTCCGAGCAGTACTTC; CDR3: CASVASSEQYF
J: TRBJ1-2; V: TRBV2; D: TRBD1; size: .; length: 13; DNA: TGTGCCAGCAGTGGGACAGGGTATCGGGGCTACACCTTC; CDR3: CASSGTGYRGYTF
J: TRBJ1-3; V: TRBV9; D: .; size: few; length: 12; DNA: TGTGCCAGCAGCGTACGGGACAACACCATATATTTT; CDR3: CASSVRDNTIYF
J: TRBJ2-6; V: TRBV12-5; D: .; size: many; length: 12; DNA: TGTGCTAGTGCCCCTGGGGCCAACGTCCTGACTTTC; CDR3: CASAPGANVLTF
J: TRBJ2-1; V: TRBV5-1; D: TRBD2; size: many; length: 15; DNA: TGCGCCAGCAGACTCCCCGGGACTAGTTCCAATGAGCAGTTCTTC; CDR3: CASRLPGTSSNEQFF
J: TRBJ2-1; V: TRBV7-6; D: TRBD1; size: few; length: 16; DNA: TGTGCCAGCAGCTCTGGTGTGGGACAGTTTTACAATGAGCAGTTCTTC; CDR3: CASSSGVGQFYNEQFF